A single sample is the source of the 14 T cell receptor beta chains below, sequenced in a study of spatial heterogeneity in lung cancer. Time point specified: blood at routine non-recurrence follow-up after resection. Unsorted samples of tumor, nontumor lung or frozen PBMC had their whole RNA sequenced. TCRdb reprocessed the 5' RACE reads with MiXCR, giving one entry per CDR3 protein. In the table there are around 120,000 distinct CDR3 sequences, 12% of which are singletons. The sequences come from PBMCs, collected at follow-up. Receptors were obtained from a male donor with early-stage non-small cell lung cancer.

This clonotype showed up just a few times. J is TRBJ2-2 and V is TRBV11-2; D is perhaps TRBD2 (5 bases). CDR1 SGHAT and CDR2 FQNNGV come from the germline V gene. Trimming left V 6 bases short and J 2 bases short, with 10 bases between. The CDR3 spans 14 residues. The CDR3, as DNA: TGTGCCAGCAGTACCGGGATTAACACCGGGGAGCTGTTTTTT. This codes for CASSTGINTGELFF.

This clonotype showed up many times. The CDR3 sequence is CASSPTGYPRTGELFF. The CDR3, as DNA: TGCGCCAGCAGCCCTACAGGGTACCCCCGCACCGGGGAGCTGTTTTTT. The rearrangement links TRBV5-1 to TRBJ2-2; D is perhaps TRBD1 (6 bases). The CDR3 consists of 16 residues. The V end lost 4 bases, the J end lost 4 bases, and 17 bases lay between the germline ends. Germline CDR1 SGHRS, CDR2 YFSETQ.

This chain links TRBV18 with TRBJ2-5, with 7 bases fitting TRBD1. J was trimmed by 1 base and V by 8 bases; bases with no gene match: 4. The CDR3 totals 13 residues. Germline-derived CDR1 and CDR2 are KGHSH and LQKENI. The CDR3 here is CASTRGFQETQYF. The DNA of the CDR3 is TGTGCCAGCACCAGGGGGTTCCAAGAGACCCAGTACTTC.

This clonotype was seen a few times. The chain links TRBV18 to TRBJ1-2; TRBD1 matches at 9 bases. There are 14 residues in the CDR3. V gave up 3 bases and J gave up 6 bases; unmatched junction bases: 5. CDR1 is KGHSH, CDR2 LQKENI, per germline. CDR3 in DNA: TGTGCCAGCTCACCCGGGACAGGGATCGATGGCTACACCTTC. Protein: CASSPGTGIDGYTF.

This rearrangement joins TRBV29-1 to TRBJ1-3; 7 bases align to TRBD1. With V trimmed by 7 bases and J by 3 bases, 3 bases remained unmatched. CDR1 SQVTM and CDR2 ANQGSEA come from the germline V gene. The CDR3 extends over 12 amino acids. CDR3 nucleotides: TGCAGCGCCAGGGGGAGTGGAAACACCATATATTTT. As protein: CSARGSGNTIYF.

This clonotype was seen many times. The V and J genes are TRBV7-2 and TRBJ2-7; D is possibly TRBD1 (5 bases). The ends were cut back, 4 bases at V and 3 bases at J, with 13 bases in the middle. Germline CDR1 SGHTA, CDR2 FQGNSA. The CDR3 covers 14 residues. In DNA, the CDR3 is TGTGCCAGCAGCTCGGTGGCAGGACACTACGAGCAGTACTTC. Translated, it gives CASSSVAGHYEQYF.

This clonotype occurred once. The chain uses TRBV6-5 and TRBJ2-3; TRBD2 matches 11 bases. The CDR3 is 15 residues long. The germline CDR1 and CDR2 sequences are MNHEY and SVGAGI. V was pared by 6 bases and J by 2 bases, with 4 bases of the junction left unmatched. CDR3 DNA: TGTGCCAGCAGACAGGGACTAGCGGACACAGATACGCAGTATTTT. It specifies CASRQGLADTDTQYF.

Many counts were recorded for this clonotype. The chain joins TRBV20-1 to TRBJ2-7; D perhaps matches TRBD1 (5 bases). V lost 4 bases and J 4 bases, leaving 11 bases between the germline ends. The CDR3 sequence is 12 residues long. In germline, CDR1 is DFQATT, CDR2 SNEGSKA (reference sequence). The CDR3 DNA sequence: TGCAGTGCTATTGACAGCCCTTACGAGCAGTACTTC. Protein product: CSAIDSPYEQYF.

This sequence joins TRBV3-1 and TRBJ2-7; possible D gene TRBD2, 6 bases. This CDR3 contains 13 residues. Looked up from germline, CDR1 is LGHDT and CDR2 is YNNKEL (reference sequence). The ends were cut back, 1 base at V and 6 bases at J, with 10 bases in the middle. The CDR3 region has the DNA TGTGCCAGCAGCCAAGCTGGAGGGGCCGAGCAGTACTTC. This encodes CASSQAGGAEQYF.

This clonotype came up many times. The chain's CDR3 is CASSPVVSGNTIYF. CDR3 coding DNA: TGTGCCAGCAGTCCCGTGGTCTCTGGAAACACCATATATTTT. The chain employs TRBV7-2 and TRBJ1-3; no definite D call. This CDR3 comprises 14 residues. Germline V gives CDR1 SGHTA, CDR2 FQGNSA. V was shortened by 6 bases and J by 0 bases, with 9 bases between the two germline ends.

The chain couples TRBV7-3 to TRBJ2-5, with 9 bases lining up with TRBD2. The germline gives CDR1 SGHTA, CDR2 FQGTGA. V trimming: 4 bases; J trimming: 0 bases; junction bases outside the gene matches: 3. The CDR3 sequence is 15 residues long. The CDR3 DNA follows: TGTGCCAGCAGCTATCTAGCGGGGAACCAAGAGACCCAGTACTTC. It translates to CASSYLAGNQETQYF.

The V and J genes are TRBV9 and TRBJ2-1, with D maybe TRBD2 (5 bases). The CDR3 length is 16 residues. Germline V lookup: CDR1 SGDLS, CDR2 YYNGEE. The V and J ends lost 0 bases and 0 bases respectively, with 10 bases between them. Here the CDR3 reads CASSVGVGSSYNEQFF. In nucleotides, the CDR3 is TGTGCCAGCAGCGTAGGGGTGGGGAGCTCCTACAATGAGCAGTTCTTC.

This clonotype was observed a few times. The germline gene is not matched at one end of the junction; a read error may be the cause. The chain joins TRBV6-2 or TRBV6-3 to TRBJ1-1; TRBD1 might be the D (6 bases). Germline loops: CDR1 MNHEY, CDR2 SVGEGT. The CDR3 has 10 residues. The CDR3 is CASSYENRVF. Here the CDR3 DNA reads TGTGCCAGCAGTTACGAGAACAGGGTTTTT.

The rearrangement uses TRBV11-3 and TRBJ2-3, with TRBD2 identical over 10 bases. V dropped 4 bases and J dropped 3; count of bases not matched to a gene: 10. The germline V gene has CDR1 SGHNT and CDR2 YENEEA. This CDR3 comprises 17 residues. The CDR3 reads CASSSGGPSGGTDTQYF. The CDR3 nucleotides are TGTGCCAGCAGCTCGGGCGGGCCTAGCGGGGGAACAGATACGCAGTATTTT.